These T cell receptor beta chains were read from a single sample in a study of patients and donors after allogeneic stem cell transplantation. TCRdb processed the RT-PCR reads anew with MiXCR; each CDR3 protein has one entry. Of about 960,000 distinct CDR3 sequences listed, about a sixth are singletons. What was sequenced was blood, either unsorted or a sorted T cell fraction (not recorded which). The receptors were gathered from a human donor who was either an allogeneic HSCT recipient or a stem cell or donor lymphocyte infusion donor (not recorded which). It is not recorded whose cells these are; they may come from a transplant donor. The CDR3 runs from the conserved cysteine through the conserved F or W. A D gene is named only where the DNA matches it firmly. Clone sizes are given selectively: once, few, many, or a class where the clone is expanded.

abundance,v_gene,j_gene,d_gene,CDR3nt,CDR3aa
.,TRBV11-2,TRBJ2-3,.,TGTGCCAGCAGCAGACTCGGGGGTGGGACAGATACGCAGTATTTT,CASSRLGGGTDTQYF
.,TRBV20-1,TRBJ2-7,.,TGCAGTGCAGCCGACCCAGGGGGGGCGTACGAGCAGTACTTC,CSAADPGGAYEQYF
.,TRBV6-1,TRBJ1-2,.,TGTGCCAGCATATTGTGGACGGCCACGAACTATGGCTACACCTTC,CASILWTATNYGYTF
many,TRBV29-1,TRBJ2-1,.,TGCAGCGGCACAAGTCCCTACAATGAGCAGTTCTTC,CSGTSPYNEQFF
few,TRBV6-1,TRBJ1-1,TRBD1,TGTGCCAGCAGCATGGACCCAGGGGGCGTTCGCACTGAAGCTTTCTTT,CASSMDPGGVRTEAFF
.,TRBV20-1,TRBJ2-7,.,TGCAGTGCTAGAGACCCAAAGTCGGGGTACGAGCAGTACTTC,CSARDPKSGYEQYF
.,TRBV5-6,TRBJ2-5,.,TGTGCCAGCAGCTTGGCCTCATGGGGGTGGGAGACCCAGTACTTC,CASSLASWGWETQYF
.,TRBV7-9,TRBJ1-4,.,TGTGCCGTCTTGGGGGTTGAAAAACTGTTTTTT,CAVLGVEKLFF
.,TRBV11-2,TRBJ2-3,TRBD2,TGTGCCAGCAGCTTAGGGTCTAGCGGGGGGCCCCGGGGGCGAATTACGCAGTATTTT,CASSLGSSGGPRGRITQYF
few,TRBV15,TRBJ1-5,.,TGTGCCACCAGCAGAGTCCGGCCGGGGACTAGCAATCAGCCCCAGCATTTT,CATSRVRPGTSNQPQHF
.,TRBV5-1,TRBJ2-3,.,TGCGCCAGCAGCCGCCGGGGGCCCACAGATACGCAGTATTTT,CASSRRGPTDTQYF
few,TRBV12-3/TRBV12-4,TRBJ1-2,.,TGTGCCTCATTCAGGGTATCAGAAGTTTATGGCTACACCTTC,CASFRVSEVYGYTF
few,TRBV30,TRBJ1-1,.,TGTGCCTGGTCCCAGCGCAGGGTCACTGAAGCTTTCTTT,CAWSQRRVTEAFF
few,TRBV20-1,TRBJ2-1,TRBD2,TGCAGTGCTGCGACTAGCGGTCGAAGCTCCTACAATGAGCAGTTCTTC,CSAATSGRSSYNEQFF
many,TRBV29-1,TRBJ1-1,.,TGCAGCGTGCGAGGGGGGAACACTGAAGCTTTCTTT,CSVRGGNTEAFF
few,TRBV2,TRBJ2-3,TRBD2,TGTGCCAGCGGGGGGGACTTCACAGATACGCAGTATTTT,CASGGDFTDTQYF
few,TRBV20-1,TRBJ2-3,TRBD1,TGCAGTGCCGGGACAGCGAGCACAGATACGCAGTATTTT,CSAGTASTDTQYF
few,TRBV7-2,TRBJ2-7,.,TGTGCCAGCAGCTTAGTGGGCCGGTCTTCCTACGAGCAGTACTTC,CASSLVGRSSYEQYF
.,TRBV9,TRBJ2-3,.,TGTGCCAGCAGCGTAGCGGGGGCCCTGACTAGCACAGATACGCAGTATTTT,CASSVAGALTSTDTQYF
.,TRBV5-1,TRBJ2-2,TRBD2,TGCGCCAGCAGCTCGGGACTAGCGGGGGCCCTAAGAACCGGGGAGCTGTTTTTT,CASSSGLAGALRTGELFF